The TCR beta chain described here comes from a study of beta chain features in type 1 diabetes. Across the whole study: When patients were set against healthy donors, age, gender and cell yields were similar.

There are a few counts of this clone. Its cognate antigen is unknown. Averaging approximately 110 mL, one heparinised blood draw came from each individual donor. Based on CD45RO/CCR7/CD25/CD127/CD95/CD27, CD4+ regulatory, stem cell-like memory, naive and central memory cells were sorted. Notes on the study in general: Among patients, naive, central memory and Treg TCRB repertoires appeared more similar than among healthy donors. When Type 1 diabetes patients were examined, their TCRB CDR3s proved moderately but significantly shorter in all four CD4+ subsets.

Sequenced material consisted of expressed TCRB transcripts (all of the isolated RNA was reverse transcribed). The repertoire was sequenced with immunoSEQ multiplex PCR; TCRdb's copy has only in-frame clones and lacks some. The profile covers 150,000 to 200,000 clones, with around 8% appearing a single time and around 0.5% taken by the ten largest. The CDR3 spans 14 residues. Germline lookup yields CDR1 MNHEY and CDR2 SMNVEV (reference sequence). With V trimmed by 8 bases and J by 6 bases, 5 bases remained unmatched. Sample: central memory CD4+ T cells from blood. J is TRBJ2-2 and V is TRBV27; TRBD2 aligns across 11 bases. The source is a woman younger than 35 with type 1 diabetes. The CDR3 sequence: CASGLSGRAGELFF. In DNA form, the CDR3 reads TGTGCCAGCGGTCTTAGCGGGAGGGCCGGGGAGCTGTTTTTT.